Described below is a single T cell receptor beta chain sequence and its context. Its antigen is undetermined. The germline CDR1 and CDR2 sequences are KGHSH and LQKENI. The CDR3 sequence is 15 residues long. Trimming at V came to 2 bases and at J to 7 bases, leaving 10 bases not matched to a gene. PCR primers comprised 60 Vbeta and 13 Jbeta primers. The protocol was immunoSEQ multiplex PCR, while the TCRdb copy is restricted to in-frame clones and leaves out a portion. The repertoire table contains about 59,000 clones. This entry is derived from a study of cytomegalovirus exposure and HLA in healthy donors. Study conclusions and caveats: Cytomegalovirus-associated TCR beta chains were listed, numbering 150 to 200. It is likely that the observed cluster of highly shared sequence variants was a sequencing artifact.

This receptor was obtained from a man under 40 in good health and CMV-seropositive. Sequencing was carried out using PBMCs. The V gene is TRBV18, the J gene TRBJ2-7; 8 nucleotides match TRBD1. The CDR3 DNA reads as TGTGCCAGCTCACCAGCGGGGACAGGAAACTCGGAGCAGTACTTC. Protein: CASSPAGTGNSEQYF.